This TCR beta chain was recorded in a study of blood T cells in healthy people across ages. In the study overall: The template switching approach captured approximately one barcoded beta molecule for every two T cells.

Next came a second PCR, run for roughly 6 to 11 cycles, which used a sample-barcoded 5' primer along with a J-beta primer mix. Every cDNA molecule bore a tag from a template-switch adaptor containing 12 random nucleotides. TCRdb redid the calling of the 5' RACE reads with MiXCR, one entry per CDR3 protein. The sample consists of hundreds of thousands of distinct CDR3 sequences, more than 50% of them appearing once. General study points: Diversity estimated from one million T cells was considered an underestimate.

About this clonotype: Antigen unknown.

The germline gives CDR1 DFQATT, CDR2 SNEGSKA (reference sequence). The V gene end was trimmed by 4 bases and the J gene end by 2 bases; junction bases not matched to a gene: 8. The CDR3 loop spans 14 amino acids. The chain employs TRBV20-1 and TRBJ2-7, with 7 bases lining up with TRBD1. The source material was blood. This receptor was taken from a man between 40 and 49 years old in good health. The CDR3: CSAKQGWLTYEQYF. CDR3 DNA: TGCAGTGCTAAACAGGGGTGGCTTACCTACGAGCAGTACTTC.